Below, 27 T cell receptor beta chains from the same sample are listed, as sequenced in a study of T cells in Graves' hyperthyroidism and ophthalmopathy. What was amplified from RNA transcripts were TCR beta CDR3 regions. When the TCR CDR3 underwent first-round RT-PCR, the HTBI primer set was used. In TCRdb, the multiplex PCR reads were re-called with MiXCR into one record per CDR3 protein. The table lists a few hundred thousand distinct CDR3 sequences, 15% of them singletons, with around 31% in the top ten. Sequencing was carried out using blood. Every receptor here comes from a woman aged 45-59 years with Graves' hyperthyroidism that later progressed to Graves' ophthalmopathy.

The chain links TRBV27 to TRBJ1-2; 9 bases match TRBD1. CDR3 length equals 15 residues. Germline lookup yields CDR1 MNHEY and CDR2 SMNVEV (reference sequence). Trimming cost V 5 bases and J 3 bases; bases outside gene matches: 7. Written as DNA, the CDR3 is TGTGCCAGCAGTATTTCGCGGACAGGGGACTATGGCTACACCTTC. This translates into CASSISRTGDYGYTF.

Many counts were recorded for this clonotype. This chain joins TRBV20-1 and TRBJ2-1; D perhaps matches TRBD2 (6 bases). CDR1 is DFQATT, CDR2 SNEGSKA, per germline (reference sequence). The CDR3 runs to 16 residues. Trimming removed 0 bases from V and 7 bases from J, with 19 bases in between. The CDR3 loop reads CSARDPHSGARNEQFF. The CDR3 nucleotides read TGCAGTGCTAGAGACCCCCATTCGGGAGCCCGTAATGAGCAGTTCTTC.

The chain's CDR3 is CASSAPRDRGNQPQHF. The DNA of the CDR3 is TGTGCCAGTAGTGCCCCCCGGGACAGGGGGAATCAGCCCCAGCATTTT. The V and J genes are TRBV19 and TRBJ1-5, with 11 nucleotides matching TRBD1. From germline, CDR1 is LNHDA and CDR2 SQIVND (reference sequence). This CDR3 contains 16 residues. Trimming removed 5 bases from V and 4 bases from J; junction bases left unmatched: 7.

This clonotype has ten or more counts. J is TRBJ2-7 and V is TRBV28; TRBD1 matches 10 bases. This CDR3 comprises 15 residues. Per the germline V gene, CDR1 is MDHEN and CDR2 is SYDVKM. V lost 6 bases to trimming and J lost 1 base; unmatched junction nucleotides: 6. The CDR3 DNA reads as TGTGCCAGCAGGCCCGGGACAGGGGCGTCCTACGAGCAGTACTTC. Translated, it gives CASRPGTGASYEQYF. Based on the CDR3 plus reference TRBV28 and TRBJ2-7, the full variable domain is DVKVTQSSRYLVKRTGEKVFLECVQDMDHENMFWYRQDPGLGLRLIYFSYDVKMKEKGDIPEGYSVSREKKERFSLILESASTNQTSMYLCASRPGTGASYEQYFGPGTRLTVT.

This rearrangement joins TRBV18 to TRBJ2-1; TRBD1 agrees at 8 bases. Per the germline V gene, CDR1 is KGHSH and CDR2 is LQKENI. This CDR3 is 13 amino acids long. Trimming cost V 2 bases and J 9 bases; bases outside gene matches: 3. The DNA of the CDR3 is TGTGCCAGCTCACCAGTACAGGGGGTTGAGCAGTTCTTC. Translated: CASSPVQGVEQFF.

This clonotype has ten or more counts. The chain carries TRBV2 and TRBJ1-1, with D maybe TRBD1 (5 bases). The V end was cut by 6 bases, the J end by 1 base, with 18 bases between. The CDR3 extends over 16 amino acids. Germline V lookup: CDR1 SNHLY, CDR2 FYNNEI. The CDR3 is CASRIDRRVSNTEAFF. DNA for the CDR3: TGTGCCAGCAGGATCGACAGAAGAGTCTCGAACACTGAAGCTTTCTTT.

In this sample, this clonotype turned up many times. This rearrangement joins TRBV20-1 to TRBJ2-3, with D perhaps TRBD2 (6 bases). The CDR3 contains 14 residues. V was trimmed by 1 base and J by 0 bases, leaving 8 bases between them. The germline V gene has CDR1 DFQATT and CDR2 SNEGSKA (reference sequence). The CDR3 spells CSARVSGSTDTQYF. DNA of the CDR3: TGCAGTGCTAGAGTTAGCGGAAGCACAGATACGCAGTATTTT.

This clonotype was counted many times. This chain uses TRBV5-1 with TRBJ2-5, with TRBD2 matching over 11 bases. With 3 bases clipped from V and 5 bases from J, the junction kept 6 bases outside the gene matches. Germline CDR1 is SGHRS and CDR2 is YFSETQ. The CDR3 is made up of 15 amino acids. In DNA, the CDR3 is TGCGCCAGCAGCTCTACTAGCGGGAGAAGGGAGACCCAGTACTTC. Translation: CASSSTSGRRETQYF.

J is TRBJ2-1 and V is TRBV2, with 8 bases that match TRBD2. CDR1 and CDR2 (germline): SNHLY, FYNNEI. This CDR3 comprises 16 residues. Trimming removed 2 bases from V and 2 bases from J; junction bases left unmatched: 5. CDR3 sequence reads: CASSEFRAGAYNEQFF. DNA for the CDR3: TGTGCCAGCAGTGAATTTCGAGCGGGAGCCTACAATGAGCAGTTCTTC.

V is TRBV3-1 and J is TRBJ2-7; TRBD2 agrees at 13 bases. The germline CDR1 and CDR2 sequences are LGHDT and YNNKEL (reference sequence). This CDR3 has 13 amino acids. V dropped 4 bases and J dropped 12; count of bases not matched to a gene: 6. The CDR3 coding sequence is TGTGCCAGCAGCCCGGGACTAGCGGGAACGAGGTACTTC. It translates to CASSPGLAGTRYF.

This clonotype appeared many times. This sequence joins TRBV5-1 and TRBJ2-3; the match to TRBD2 covers 7 bases. CDR3 length: 14 amino acids. Per germline, CDR1 SGHRS and CDR2 YFSETQ. J gave up 3 bases and V 4 bases, and 5 bases lay outside the gene matches. The CDR3 region has the DNA TGCGCCAGCAGCGGCGGGAGTTTTACAGATACGCAGTATTTT. Protein product: CASSGGSFTDTQYF.

This clonotype occurred many times. Possible read error: a much larger clone is one base away. The chain joins TRBV27 to TRBJ2-1; 8 bases match TRBD2. The CDR3 totals 13 residues. The J segment lost 6 bases and the V segment lost 6 bases, leaving 4 bases of the junction unmatched. Per germline, CDR1 MNHEY and CDR2 SMNVEV (reference sequence). The CDR3, as DNA: TGTGCCAGCAGGGGCGGGGGGTGCAATGAGCAGTTCTTC. The encoded protein is CASRGGGCNEQFF.

This clonotype was found many times. The chain is built from TRBV7-9 and TRBJ1-6, with a possible D match to TRBD1 (5 bases). Trimming left V 5 bases short and J 7 bases short, with 18 bases between. Germline values: CDR1 SEHNR, CDR2 FQNEAQ (reference sequence). The CDR3 is 16 residues long. This chain's CDR3 is CASSANLGLRNSPLHF. In DNA form, the CDR3 reads TGTGCCAGCAGCGCTAATTTGGGACTGAGAAATTCACCCCTCCACTTT.

CDR3 in amino acids: CASSLAGEGYNEQFF. DNA for the CDR3: TGTGCCAGCAGCTTAGCTGGGGAGGGGTACAATGAGCAGTTCTTC. The gene calls are TRBV11-2 and TRBJ2-1; 7 positions match TRBD2. From germline, CDR1 is SGHAT and CDR2 FQNNGV. J was trimmed by 4 bases and V by 1 base; bases with no gene match: 4. The length of the CDR3 is 15 residues.

This clonotype occurred many times. The V call is TRBV20-1, the J call TRBJ1-1; 7 bases are a match to TRBD1. CDR3 length: 13 amino acids. V lost 6 bases, J lost 3 bases, and 7 bases stayed unmatched. Looked up from germline, CDR1 is DFQATT and CDR2 is SNEGSKA (reference sequence). In DNA, the CDR3 is TGCAGTGCAGCCGACAGGGACGACACTGAAGCTTTCTTT. Translated: CSAADRDDTEAFF.

Points on this clonotype: Given a much more abundant clone one base away, this may be a read error. Since the CDR3 does not end with the conserved phenylalanine or tryptophan, this likely comes from a read error. This chain connects TRBV20-1 to TRBJ2-1; D gene unclear. The CDR3 covers 15 residues. Germline V gene lookup returns CDR1 DFQATT and CDR2 SNEGSKA (reference sequence). Trimming stripped 4 bases from V and 1 base from J, with 14 bases between. The CDR3 protein is CSAKPALGSYNEQFL. In nucleotides, the CDR3 is TGCAGTGCTAAGCCAGCGTTGGGGTCCTACAATGAGCAGTTCCTC.

There are many counts of this clonotype. The genes are TRBV20-1 and TRBJ2-1; 10 bases line up with TRBD1. With 5 bases clipped from V and 4 bases from J, the junction kept 11 bases outside the gene matches. The CDR3 is 16 amino acids. The germline V gene encodes CDR1 DFQATT and CDR2 SNEGSKA (reference sequence). The CDR3 here is CSALRQGALVYNEQFF. The DNA for the CDR3 is TGCAGTGCTCTTAGACAGGGGGCTTTAGTATACAATGAGCAGTTCTTC.

This clonotype was seen only a few times. The chain couples TRBV15 to TRBJ2-2; D call uncertain. Per the germline V gene, CDR1 is LNHNV and CDR2 is YYDKDF (reference sequence). The CDR3 contains 16 residues. With 1 base removed from V and 6 bases from J, the gap between germline ends came to 15 bases. CDR3 residues: CATSRGFQRGAGELFF. The CDR3 nucleotides read TGTGCCACCAGCAGAGGATTCCAAAGAGGAGCCGGGGAGCTGTTTTTT.

This clonotype was seen a few times. The chain has TRBV9 and TRBJ2-1, with D possibly matching TRBD2 (6 bases). Trimming took 0 bases from V and 3 from J, leaving 10 bases between them. CDR1 and CDR2 from the germline V gene are SGDLS and YYNGEE. There are 15 residues in the CDR3. CDR3 sequence: CASSVGTGVYNEQFF. The CDR3 DNA reads TGTGCCAGCAGCGTAGGAACGGGAGTCTACAATGAGCAGTTCTTC. The variable domain in full, with the rest retrieved from reference TRBV9 and TRBJ2-1, is DSGVTQTPKHLITATGQRVTLRCSPRSGDLSVYWYQQSLDQGLQFLIQYYNGEERAKGNILERFSAQQFPDLHSELNLSSLELGDSALYFCASSVGTGVYNEQFFGPGTRLTVL.

Only a few counts were recorded for this clonotype. The chain is built from TRBV28 and TRBJ2-2, with 10 bases fitting TRBD2. J gave up 1 base and V 0 bases, and 5 bases lay outside the gene matches. The CDR3 sequence is 18 residues long. CDR1 is MDHEN and CDR2 is SYDVKM in the germline V gene. The CDR3 spells CASSLWVASGRNTGELFF. CDR3 DNA sequence: TGTGCCAGCAGTTTATGGGTGGCTAGCGGGAGGAACACCGGGGAGCTGTTTTTT.

The chain uses TRBV2 and TRBJ1-5, with 7 bases that match TRBD1. This CDR3 is 14 amino acids long. Per germline, CDR1 SNHLY and CDR2 FYNNEI. V trimming: 7 bases; J trimming: 5 bases; junction bases outside the gene matches: 8. The CDR3 nucleotides are TGTGCCAGCACCGGACAGGTTAGGGATCAGCCCCAGCATTTT. Protein: CASTGQVRDQPQHF.

In regard to this clonotype: A much more abundant neighbour one base away suggests this may be a read error. The V call is TRBV12-3 or TRBV12-4, the J call TRBJ2-1, with 8 bases identical to TRBD2. The V segment lost 5 bases and the J segment 4 bases; nucleotides outside the gene matches: 34. This CDR3 spans 24 amino acids. CDR3 residues: CASSPSVGASGAGVEPPRYNEQFF. CDR3 in DNA: TGTGCCAGCAGTCCCTCGGTGGGGGCGTCAGGAGCGGGAGTGGAGCCCCCTCGATACAATGAGCAGTTCTTC.

This clonotype was counted a few times. The chain recombines TRBV19 with TRBJ2-2; possible D gene TRBD2, 6 bases. Germline CDR1 is LNHDA and CDR2 is SQIVND (reference sequence). The CDR3 contains 17 residues. V was cut by 4 bases and J by 1 base, with 16 bases left in between. CDR3 sequence (DNA): TGTGCCAGTAGTAGGATCCTAGCGCTCCAGAACACCGGGGAGCTGTTTTTT. Encoded protein: CASSRILALQNTGELFF.

This clonotype was detected a few times. The chain has TRBV7-9 and TRBJ2-5; TRBD2 matches 7 bases. V trimming: 3 bases; J trimming: 5 bases; junction bases outside the gene matches: 6. The CDR3 has 14 residues. CDR1 and CDR2 (germline): SEHNR, FQNEAQ (reference sequence). The CDR3 DNA sequence: TGTGCCAGCAGCTTGGGGGGGAGAGGCGAGACCCAGTACTTC. Its translation: CASSLGGRGETQYF.

This chain links TRBV6-2 or TRBV6-3 with TRBJ2-7; 9 bases are shared with TRBD1. The V gene's germline CDR1 is MNHEY and CDR2 SVGEGT. The CDR3 has 17 amino acids. Trimming took 6 bases from V and 0 from J; bases not matched to a gene: 12. The CDR3, as DNA: TGTGCCAGCAGGCAAAGAACCGGGACAGGGAACTCCTACGAGCAGTACTTC. It specifies CASRQRTGTGNSYEQYF.

The chain recombines TRBV28 with TRBJ1-1; 10 nucleotides match TRBD1. With V trimmed by 8 bases and J by 0 bases, 9 bases remained unmatched. The CDR3 totals 16 residues. Germline V gives CDR1 MDHEN, CDR2 SYDVKM. The CDR3 loop reads CASANDRGLMNTEAFF. As DNA, the CDR3 is TGTGCCAGCGCCAATGACAGGGGGCTAATGAACACTGAAGCTTTCTTT.

This clonotype was counted at least ten times. The chain uses TRBV2 and TRBJ2-1, with 8 bases aligning to TRBD1. Germline assignment: CDR1 SNHLY and CDR2 FYNNEI. V lost 7 bases, J lost 2 bases, and 10 bases stayed unmatched. The CDR3 totals 16 residues. CDR3 DNA: TGTGCCAGCACCCTTCCCGGACAGGGTCCCTACAATGAGCAGTTCTTC. Amino acid sequence: CASTLPGQGPYNEQFF.